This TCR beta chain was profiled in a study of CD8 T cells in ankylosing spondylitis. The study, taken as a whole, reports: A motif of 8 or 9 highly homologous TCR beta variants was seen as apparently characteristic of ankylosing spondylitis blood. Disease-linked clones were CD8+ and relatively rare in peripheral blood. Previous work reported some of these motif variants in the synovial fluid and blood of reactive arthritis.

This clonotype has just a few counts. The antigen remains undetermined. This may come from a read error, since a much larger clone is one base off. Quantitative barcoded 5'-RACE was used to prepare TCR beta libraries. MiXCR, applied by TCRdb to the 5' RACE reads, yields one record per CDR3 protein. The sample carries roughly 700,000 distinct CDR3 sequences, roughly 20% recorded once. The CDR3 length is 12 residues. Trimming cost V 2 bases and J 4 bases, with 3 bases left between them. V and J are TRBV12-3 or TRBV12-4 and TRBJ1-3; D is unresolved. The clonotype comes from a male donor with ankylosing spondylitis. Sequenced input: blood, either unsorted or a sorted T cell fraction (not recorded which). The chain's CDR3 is CASSLIGNTIYF. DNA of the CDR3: TGTGCCAGCAGTTTAATAGGAAACACCATATATTTT.